This TCR beta chain was recorded in a study of cytomegalovirus exposure and HLA in healthy donors. Findings of the study overall: In a later analysis, TCR beta V- and J-gene trimming was associated with a missense DCLRE1C variant. In a later analysis, the majority of CMV-associated beta chains seemingly showed HLA restriction. Through in vitro validation, a few CMV-associated chains were shown to be specific for CMV antigens. Sequencing likely generated an artifact that appeared as a cluster of highly shared sequence variants.

The PCR contained 60 Vbeta and 13 Jbeta primers. Assay used: immunoSEQ multiplex PCR; TCRdb lists only in-frame clones, some missing. The sample yields about 150,000 clones, 75% to 80% seen once. Turning to this clone: Its target is unknown.

Trimming took 4 bases from V and 7 from J; bases not matched to a gene: 13. In germline, CDR1 is SGHRS, CDR2 YFSETQ. CDR3 length equals 15 residues. This chain links TRBV5-1 with TRBJ2-5; TRBD1 matches at 7 bases. The sequence was collected from a man aged 25 to 40 in good health and CMV-seronegative. The sample consisted of PBMCs. The CDR3 DNA is TGCGCCAGCAGCCTCCTAGGGGGACAGAGAGGGACCCAGTACTTC. Protein: CASSLLGGQRGTQYF.